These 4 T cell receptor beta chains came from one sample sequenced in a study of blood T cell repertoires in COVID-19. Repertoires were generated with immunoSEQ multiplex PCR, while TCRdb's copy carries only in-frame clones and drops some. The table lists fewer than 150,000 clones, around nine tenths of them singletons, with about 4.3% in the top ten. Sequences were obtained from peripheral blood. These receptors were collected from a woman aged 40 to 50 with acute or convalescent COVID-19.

This CDR3 reads CASSQVGGRDTQYF. CDR3 DNA sequence: TGTGCCAGCAGCCAAGTTGGAGGGAGAGATACGCAGTATTTT. The genes are TRBV14 and TRBJ2-3, with D possibly TRBD2 on 6 matching bases. Germline V gene sequence: CDR1 SGHDN, CDR2 FVKESK. CDR3 length: 14 residues. The ends were cut back, 1 base at V and 5 bases at J, with 10 bases in the middle. The full variable domain, with the rest looked up from reference TRBV14 and TRBJ2-3, is EAGVTQFPSHSVIEKGQTVTLRCDPISGHDNLYWYRRVMGKEIKFLLHFVKESKQDESGMPNNRFLAERTGGTYSTLKVQPAELEDSGVYFCASSQVGGRDTQYFGPGTRLTVL.

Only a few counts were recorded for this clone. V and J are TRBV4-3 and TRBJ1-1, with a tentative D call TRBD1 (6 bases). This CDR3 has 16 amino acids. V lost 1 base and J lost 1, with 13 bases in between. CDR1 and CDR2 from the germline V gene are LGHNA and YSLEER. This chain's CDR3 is CASSQGQTGANTEAFF. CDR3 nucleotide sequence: TGCGCCAGCAGCCAAGGCCAGACAGGAGCGAACACTGAAGCTTTCTTT.

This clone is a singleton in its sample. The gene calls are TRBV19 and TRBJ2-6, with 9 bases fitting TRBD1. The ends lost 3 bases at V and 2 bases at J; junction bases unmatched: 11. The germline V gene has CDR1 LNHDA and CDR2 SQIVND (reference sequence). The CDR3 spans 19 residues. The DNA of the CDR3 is TGTGCCAGTAGTATGGTTGGGACTTACAGGGGGCCTGGGGCCAACGTCCTGACTTTC. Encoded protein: CASSMVGTYRGPGANVLTF.

The CDR3 sequence: CAWSAGLSGELFF. The CDR3 DNA reads TGTGCCTGGAGTGCAGGTCTGTCCGGGGAGCTGTTTTTT. V is TRBV30 and J is TRBJ2-2, with unresolved D. This CDR3 is 13 amino acids long. Per germline, CDR1 GTSNPN and CDR2 SVGIG (reference sequence). The germline V and J ends were trimmed by 1 base and 6 bases, with 9 bases remaining between them.